The 27 T cell receptor beta chains in this list originate from one sample, sequenced in a study of blood T cell repertoires in COVID-19. Data came from immunoSEQ multiplex PCR; TCRdb stores just in-frame clones and leaves some out. The table shows about 200,000 clones, with over 75% occurring only once. The material sequenced was peripheral blood. The source is a man aged 40-49 years with active or convalescent COVID-19.

V and J are TRBV7-9 and TRBJ2-7; 10 bases agree with TRBD2. CDR1 and CDR2 (germline): SEHNR, FQNEAQ (reference sequence). The CDR3 length is 16 residues. Trimming cost V 5 bases and J 3 bases; bases outside gene matches: 10. The CDR3 region has the DNA TGTGCCAGCAGCCCCGGACTAGCGGAGCTGAACTACGAGCAGTACTTC. Its protein is CASSPGLAELNYEQYF.

This clone was seen a few times. This chain links TRBV10-3 with TRBJ1-1; D not certain. The length of the CDR3 is 14 residues. Trimming cost V 2 bases and J 0 bases, with 7 bases left between them. Germline assignment: CDR1 ENHRY and CDR2 SYGVKD. CDR3 sequence (DNA): TGTGCCATCAGTGAGCAGGCGATGAACACTGAAGCTTTCTTT. It specifies CAISEQAMNTEAFF.

The rearrangement uses TRBV6-4 and TRBJ2-3; D might be TRBD2 (7 bases). Germline CDR1 is MRHNA and CDR2 is SNTAGT. The CDR3 runs to 15 residues. V lost 3 bases to trimming and J lost 5 bases, with 15 bases between them. The chain's CDR3 is CASSETGGSGDTQYF. The CDR3 nucleotides are TGTGCCAGCAGTGAGACGGGGGGCTCTGGAGATACGCAGTATTTT.

The CDR3 DNA is TGCGCCAGCAGCAAGACAGGGGTGCTCTACAATGAGCAGTTCTTC. Protein sequence: CASSKTGVLYNEQFF. V is TRBV5-1 and J is TRBJ2-1; TRBD1 matches at 8 bases. The junction had 6 bases not matched to a gene; V was cut back by 4 bases and J by 3 bases. CDR3 length: 15 amino acids. The germline gives CDR1 SGHRS, CDR2 YFSETQ.

The chain links TRBV28 to TRBJ2-2; 8 bases are shared with TRBD1. Germline loops: CDR1 MDHEN, CDR2 SYDVKM. The J segment lost 3 bases and the V segment lost 3 bases, leaving 6 bases of the junction unmatched. CDR3 length: 16 residues. This chain's CDR3 is CASSFHGQGYTGELFF. In nucleotides, the CDR3 is TGTGCCAGCAGTTTCCACGGACAGGGATACACCGGGGAGCTGTTTTTT.

This sequence joins TRBV2 and TRBJ1-1; D might be TRBD1 (6 bases). The CDR3 totals 16 residues. CDR1 is SNHLY and CDR2 is FYNNEI in the germline V gene. V lost 8 bases and J lost 4, with 23 bases in between. The CDR3 loop is CASLGQNSRMGTEAFF. The CDR3 bases are TGTGCCAGCCTGGGACAAAACTCGCGAATGGGCACTGAAGCTTTCTTT.

The chain joins TRBV11-2 to TRBJ2-1, with TRBD1 identical over 7 bases. Looked up from germline, CDR1 is SGHAT and CDR2 is FQNNGV. The CDR3 extends over 15 amino acids. The V gene end was trimmed by 4 bases and the J gene end by 11 bases; junction bases not matched to a gene: 14. The CDR3 here is CASSSKGASGTKQFF. The CDR3 region has the DNA TGTGCCAGCAGCTCTAAGGGGGCCTCGGGAACAAAGCAGTTCTTC.

The chain links TRBV28 to TRBJ1-3; possible D gene TRBD1, 6 bases. CDR1 and CDR2 (germline): MDHEN, SYDVKM. V was trimmed by 6 bases and J by 3 bases, leaving 15 bases between them. The CDR3 is made up of 15 amino acids. CDR3 residues: CASRETGLDGNTIYF. In DNA form, the CDR3 reads TGTGCCAGCAGGGAAACAGGGTTGGATGGAAACACCATATATTTT. Filled out from reference TRBV28 and TRBJ1-3, the complete variable domain reads DVKVTQSSRYLVKRTGEKVFLECVQDMDHENMFWYRQDPGLGLRLIYFSYDVKMKEKGDIPEGYSVSREKKERFSLILESASTNQTSMYLCASRETGLDGNTIYFGEGSWLTVV.

The chain joins TRBV7-2 to TRBJ1-2, with D tentatively TRBD1 (6 bases). There are 14 residues in the CDR3. Germline-derived CDR1 and CDR2 are SGHTA and FQGNSA. Trimming pared 4 bases from V and 0 bases from J, leaving 9 bases between. The CDR3 DNA sequence: TGTGCCAGCAGCTCATACAGGGCTAACTATGGCTACACCTTC. It specifies CASSSYRANYGYTF.

This clone was seen a few times. The V call is TRBV30, the J call TRBJ1-5; D perhaps matches TRBD1 (5 bases). In germline, CDR1 is GTSNPN, CDR2 SVGIG (reference sequence). V was pared by 0 bases and J by 3 bases, with 12 bases between. The CDR3 runs 15 residues. CDR3 amino acids: CAWSVKGLYNQPQHF. The CDR3 DNA follows: TGTGCCTGGAGTGTCAAGGGGCTATACAATCAGCCCCAGCATTTT.

This chain joins TRBV4-1 and TRBJ2-1; maybe TRBD2 (6 bases). V lost 1 base and J 5 bases, leaving 15 bases between the germline ends. Germline V CDR1 and CDR2: MGHRA, YSYEKL. The CDR3 spans 16 residues. This CDR3 reads CASSQGAGIRNNEQFF. The CDR3 region has the DNA TGCGCCAGCAGCCAAGGGGCGGGGATACGCAACAATGAGCAGTTCTTC.

The chain has TRBV18 and TRBJ2-3; tentative D call: TRBD1 (5 bases). The ends were cut back, 4 bases at V and 2 bases at J, with 13 bases in the middle. Germline CDR1 and CDR2: KGHSH and LQKENI. The CDR3 is made up of 15 amino acids. CDR3 region: CASSQGQLLTDTQYF. As DNA, the CDR3 is TGTGCCAGCTCACAGGGGCAGTTACTCACAGATACGCAGTATTTT.

The chain is built from TRBV7-9 and TRBJ2-5, with D unresolved. The CDR3 covers 13 residues. With 7 bases removed from V and 1 base from J, the gap between germline ends came to 10 bases. CDR1 and CDR2 (germline): SEHNR, FQNEAQ (reference sequence). CDR3 region: CASIETSQETQYF. The DNA for the CDR3 is TGTGCCAGCATCGAAACAAGCCAAGAGACCCAGTACTTC. Based on the CDR3 plus reference TRBV7-9 and TRBJ2-5, the full variable domain is DTGVSQNPRHKITKRGQNVTFRCDPISEHNRLYWYRQTLGQGPEFLTYFQNEAQLEKSRLLSDRFSAERPKGSFSTLEIQRTEQGDSAMYLCASIETSQETQYFGPGTRLLVL.

A word on this clone: At one end the junction does not follow the germline gene, possibly because of a read error. This chain joins TRBV7-2 and TRBJ2-5; tentatively, D is TRBD1 (6 bases). The CDR3 sequence is 15 residues long. Germline V CDR1 and CDR2: SGHTA, FQGNSA. CDR3 coding DNA: TGTGCCAGCAGTTTAGGCGTGACAGGCGACGAGACCCAGTACTTC. As protein: CASSLGVTGDETQYF.

This chain links TRBV28 with TRBJ1-1; the D gene is possibly TRBD1 (5 bases). Trimming removed 5 bases from V and 3 bases from J, with 10 bases in between. This CDR3 region has 13 residues. Germline CDR1 is MDHEN and CDR2 is SYDVKM. In DNA form, the CDR3 reads TGTGCCAGCAGTGAGGACACCGACACTGAAGCTTTCTTT. Its translation: CASSEDTDTEAFF.

CDR3 bases: TGTGCCAGCAGCTTATCAGCGACTGGAGGCTATGGCTACACCTTC. It codes for CASSLSATGGYGYTF. The chain joins TRBV5-6 to TRBJ1-2; D remains ambiguous. Germline V lookup: CDR1 SGHDT, CDR2 YYEEEE. V was pared by 2 bases and J by 4 bases, with 15 bases between. The CDR3 has 15 amino acids.

The gene calls are TRBV7-9 and TRBJ2-7; D unresolved. V lost 5 bases, J lost 0 bases, and 20 bases lay in between. The CDR3 is 17 residues long. Germline-derived CDR1 and CDR2 are SEHNR and FQNEAQ (reference sequence). CDR3 protein: CASSATTTELSSYEQYF. The CDR3 DNA reads as TGTGCCAGCAGCGCAACGACGACGGAACTAAGCTCCTACGAGCAGTACTTC.

The chain employs TRBV18 and TRBJ1-1, with D hard to call. The length of the CDR3 is 15 residues. Trimming removed 2 bases from V and 6 bases from J, with 16 bases in between. CDR1 and CDR2 from the germline V gene are KGHSH and LQKENI. CDR3 amino acids: CASSPINLEGSEAFF. The CDR3 coding sequence is TGTGCCAGCTCACCAATTAACCTTGAGGGATCTGAAGCTTTCTTT.

The V call is TRBV4-1, the J call TRBJ1-5; D ambiguous. V was shortened by 5 bases and J by 6 bases, with 14 bases between the two germline ends. Germline V gene lookup returns CDR1 MGHRA and CDR2 YSYEKL. This CDR3 is 14 amino acids long. Here the CDR3 reads CASSRETLRQPQHF. In nucleotides, the CDR3 is TGCGCCAGCAGCAGGGAGACACTCCGTCAGCCCCAGCATTTT.

The chain carries TRBV5-6 and TRBJ1-1; 9 bases fit TRBD1. This CDR3 has 14 amino acids. J lost 7 bases, V lost 3 bases, and 7 bases had no gene match. The germline CDR1 and CDR2 sequences are SGHDT and YYEEEE. CDR3 sequence reads: CASSSTGGFGEAFF. The CDR3 nucleotides are TGTGCCAGCAGCTCGACAGGGGGGTTCGGTGAAGCTTTCTTT. Looking up the rest from reference TRBV5-6 and TRBJ1-1 gives the full variable domain: DAGVTQSPTHLIKTRGQQVTLRCSPKSGHDTVSWYQQALGQGPQFIFQYYEEEERQRGNFPDRFSGHQFPNYSSELNVNALLLGDSALYLCASSSTGGFGEAFFGQGTRLTVV.

The chain uses TRBV11-2 and TRBJ2-5; TRBD2 matches 8 bases. Germline V gene sequence: CDR1 SGHAT, CDR2 FQNNGV. The length of the CDR3 is 16 residues. V dropped 5 bases and J dropped 2; count of bases not matched to a gene: 10. CDR3 loop: CASSPLASGLQETQYF. CDR3 sequence (DNA): TGTGCCAGCAGCCCTCTGGCTAGCGGGCTACAAGAGACCCAGTACTTC.

The CDR3 DNA follows: TGTGCCAGCAGCGCGAGCGGGAGCGCAGATACGCAGTATTTT. It codes for CASSASGSADTQYF. The rearrangement links TRBV3-1 (or the pseudogene TRBV3-2) to TRBJ2-3, with TRBD2 matching 8 bases. Germline CDR1 and CDR2: LGHDT and YNNKEL (reference sequence). The CDR3 consists of 14 residues. The V segment lost 5 bases and the J segment 4 bases; nucleotides outside the gene matches: 5.

The rearrangement joins TRBV3-1 (or the pseudogene TRBV3-2) to TRBJ2-3; 9 positions match TRBD1. Per germline, CDR1 LGHDT and CDR2 YNNKEL (reference sequence). V lost 1 base, J lost 1 base, and 0 bases stayed unmatched. The CDR3 length is 15 residues. CDR3 in amino acids: CASSQGDRGTDTQYF. CDR3 DNA sequence: TGTGCCAGCAGCCAAGGGGACAGGGGCACAGATACGCAGTATTTT.

The J gene is TRBJ2-1, the V gene TRBV10-1; no clear D gene. The CDR3 consists of 16 residues. Germline CDR1 is WNHNN and CDR2 is SYGVQD (reference sequence). With 0 bases removed from V and 2 bases from J, the gap between germline ends came to 11 bases. The CDR3 DNA reads as TGCGCCAGCAGTGAGTCGAGCCTCCCAACCTACAATGAGCAGTTCTTC. Its protein product is CASSESSLPTYNEQFF.

This chain connects TRBV6-4 to TRBJ2-1; D not resolved. This CDR3 comprises 14 residues. Germline CDR1 MRHNA, CDR2 SNTAGT. Trimming left V 4 bases short and J 3 bases short, with 10 bases between. CDR3 region: CASSGLPGYNEQFF. CDR3 nucleotide sequence: TGTGCCAGCAGTGGTCTGCCCGGCTACAATGAGCAGTTCTTC.

This chain joins TRBV2 and TRBJ2-7, with 9 bases lining up with TRBD1. V dropped 7 bases and J dropped 9; count of bases not matched to a gene: 13. CDR1 is SNHLY, CDR2 FYNNEI, per germline. The CDR3 totals 14 residues. This chain's CDR3 is CASIGDRAPTRQYF. The CDR3 DNA reads TGTGCCAGCATAGGGGACAGGGCTCCTACGAGGCAGTACTTC.

In regard to this clone: One junction end does not reproduce the germline sequence, and a read error may be involved. The J gene is TRBJ1-4, the V gene TRBV4-1; TRBD1 matches 9 bases. Germline CDR1 reads MGHRA; CDR2 reads YSYEKL. The CDR3 has 16 residues. The CDR3 loop is CASGQTPGQGLNGLFF. As DNA, the CDR3 is TGCGCCAGCGGCCAGACACCGGGACAGGGCCTAAATGGACTGTTTTTT.